Listed below are T cell receptor beta chains from one sample, sequenced in a study of blood T cell repertoires in COVID-19. Some clones are missing from TCRdb's copy, which holds only in-frame ones; the method was immunoSEQ multiplex PCR. The sample includes 210,000 or so clones, less than 90% seen only once; the top ten take roughly 2%. Material for sequencing was peripheral blood. These receptors all stem from a woman in her forties or fifties with acute or convalescent COVID-19. The CDR3 runs from the conserved cysteine through the conserved F or W. The order of the fields is clone size, J gene, V gene, D gene, CDR3 protein, CDR3 DNA. D genes are given only for firm matches. Some rows mark clone size as missing; the rest say once, few, many or name a class of expanded clone.

clone size: .
J gene: TRBJ2-7
V gene: TRBV6-2/TRBV6-3
D gene: TRBD1
CDR3 protein: CASSSPGQGDYEQYF
CDR3 DNA: TGTGCCAGCAGTTCACCGGGACAGGGGGACTACGAGCAGTACTTC

clone size: .
J gene: TRBJ1-1
V gene: TRBV5-1
D gene: .
CDR3 protein: CASSLGGHMNTEAFF
CDR3 DNA: TGCGCCAGCAGCTTGGGGGGGCACATGAACACTGAAGCTTTCTTT

clone size: .
J gene: TRBJ2-1
V gene: TRBV7-3
D gene: .
CDR3 protein: CASSLTGGLPENEQFF
CDR3 DNA: TGTGCCAGCAGCTTAACCGGGGGGCTTCCGGAAAATGAGCAGTTCTTC

clone size: .
J gene: TRBJ2-3
V gene: TRBV30
D gene: TRBD2
CDR3 protein: CAWSGGSGGHDTQYF
CDR3 DNA: TGTGCCTGGAGTGGGGGTAGCGGGGGCCATGATACGCAGTATTTT

clone size: .
J gene: TRBJ2-4
V gene: TRBV30
D gene: .
CDR3 protein: CAWSDRDIQYF
CDR3 DNA: TGTGCCTGGAGTGACCGGGACATTCAGTACTTC

clone size: .
J gene: TRBJ2-7
V gene: TRBV5-4
D gene: TRBD2
CDR3 protein: CASSSRGAGGYEQYF
CDR3 DNA: TGTGCCAGCAGCTCCCGGGGAGCGGGGGGCTACGAGCAGTACTTC

clone size: .
J gene: TRBJ1-2
V gene: TRBV25-1
D gene: .
CDR3 protein: CASSDREGRGYGYTF
CDR3 DNA: TGTGCCAGCAGTGATCGGGAGGGCAGGGGCTATGGCTACACCTTC

clone size: .
J gene: TRBJ1-1
V gene: TRBV14
D gene: .
CDR3 protein: CASSHWTNEAFF
CDR3 DNA: TGTGCCAGCAGCCACTGGACAAATGAAGCTTTCTTT

clone size: .
J gene: TRBJ2-3
V gene: TRBV5-4
D gene: TRBD2
CDR3 protein: CASSQLADLTDTQYF
CDR3 DNA: TGTGCCAGCAGCCAACTAGCGGACCTCACAGATACGCAGTATTTT

clone size: .
J gene: TRBJ2-1
V gene: TRBV2
D gene: TRBD2
CDR3 protein: CASNIGLAAHEQFF
CDR3 DNA: TGTGCCAGCAACATAGGACTAGCGGCGCATGAGCAGTTCTTC

clone size: .
J gene: TRBJ1-1
V gene: TRBV2
D gene: .
CDR3 protein: CASSEERYTEAFF
CDR3 DNA: TGTGCCAGCAGTGAAGAGCGGTACACTGAAGCTTTCTTT

clone size: .
J gene: TRBJ2-2
V gene: TRBV27
D gene: .
CDR3 protein: CASSLITSRNTGELFF
CDR3 DNA: TGTGCCAGCAGTTTAATAACTAGCAGGAACACCGGGGAGCTGTTTTTT

clone size: .
J gene: TRBJ2-1
V gene: TRBV7-2
D gene: TRBD1
CDR3 protein: CASSLGQALQGNEQFF
CDR3 DNA: TGTGCCAGCAGCTTAGGTCAAGCGCTACAGGGGAATGAGCAGTTCTTC

clone size: .
J gene: TRBJ2-7
V gene: TRBV5-6
D gene: TRBD2
CDR3 protein: CASSSILAGDSYEQYF
CDR3 DNA: TGTGCCAGCAGCTCGATACTAGCGGGAGACTCCTACGAGCAGTACTTC

clone size: .
J gene: TRBJ1-4
V gene: TRBV9
D gene: .
CDR3 protein: CASSVGTWGLGEKLFF
CDR3 DNA: TGTGCCAGCAGCGTAGGTACGTGGGGGCTTGGAGAAAAACTGTTTTTT

clone size: .
J gene: TRBJ2-2
V gene: TRBV4-2
D gene: TRBD2
CDR3 protein: CASRFSAGGQGIGELFF
CDR3 DNA: TGTGCCAGCAGGTTCTCTGCGGGGGGCCAGGGGATCGGGGAGCTGTTTTTT

clone size: once
J gene: TRBJ2-1
V gene: TRBV7-9
D gene: .
CDR3 protein: CASSSGLGLNEQFF
CDR3 DNA: TGTGCCAGCAGCTCGGGACTGGGTCTCAATGAGCAGTTCTTC

clone size: once
J gene: TRBJ1-6
V gene: TRBV5-1
D gene: TRBD1
CDR3 protein: CASSPGSGGLSYNSPLHF
CDR3 DNA: TGCGCCAGCAGCCCAGGGTCAGGGGGCCTCTCCTATAATTCACCCCTCCACTTT

clone size: .
J gene: TRBJ1-1
V gene: TRBV7-3
D gene: .
CDR3 protein: CASSLTADTEAFF
CDR3 DNA: TGTGCCAGCAGCTTAACGGCAGACACTGAAGCTTTCTTT

clone size: .
J gene: TRBJ1-2
V gene: TRBV4-2
D gene: TRBD1
CDR3 protein: CASSQVMRQGAVGYTF
CDR3 DNA: TGTGCCAGCAGCCAAGTAATGAGACAGGGGGCTGTTGGCTACACCTTC

clone size: once
J gene: TRBJ2-3
V gene: TRBV5-1
D gene: TRBD2
CDR3 protein: CASSSAGGTDTQYF
CDR3 DNA: TGCGCCAGCAGTTCGGCGGGGGGCACAGATACGCAGTATTTT

clone size: once
J gene: TRBJ2-1
V gene: TRBV20-1
D gene: .
CDR3 protein: CSALREPQQFF
CDR3 DNA: TGCAGTGCTCTCCGGGAGCCTCAGCAGTTCTTC

clone size: .
J gene: TRBJ1-5
V gene: TRBV18
D gene: .
CDR3 protein: CASSPPGGTSNQPQHF
CDR3 DNA: TGTGCCAGCTCACCACCGGGGGGAACGAGCAATCAGCCCCAGCATTTT

clone size: .
J gene: TRBJ1-2
V gene: TRBV19
D gene: TRBD1
CDR3 protein: CASRQQGSGGYTF
CDR3 DNA: TGTGCCAGTAGGCAACAGGGGTCGGGCGGCTACACCTTC

clone size: .
J gene: TRBJ1-1
V gene: TRBV7-2
D gene: TRBD1
CDR3 protein: CASSLEGARVNTEAFF
CDR3 DNA: TGTGCCAGCAGCTTGGAGGGGGCGCGGGTGAACACTGAAGCTTTCTTT

clone size: .
J gene: TRBJ2-1
V gene: TRBV19
D gene: TRBD2
CDR3 protein: CASSWGSGGSYNEQFF
CDR3 DNA: TGTGCCAGTAGCTGGGGTAGCGGGGGTTCCTACAATGAGCAGTTCTTC

clone size: .
J gene: TRBJ1-3
V gene: TRBV5-1
D gene: TRBD1
CDR3 protein: CASSFGTAGNTIYF
CDR3 DNA: TGCGCCAGCAGCTTTGGGACAGCCGGAAACACCATATATTTT

clone size: .
J gene: TRBJ1-3
V gene: TRBV7-2
D gene: .
CDR3 protein: CASSLASGALTGNTIYF
CDR3 DNA: TGTGCCAGCAGCTTAGCCTCAGGGGCCCTCACTGGAAACACCATATATTTT

clone size: .
J gene: TRBJ1-2
V gene: TRBV29-1
D gene: TRBD1
CDR3 protein: CSVQGPWGYTF
CDR3 DNA: TGCAGCGTACAGGGGCCCTGGGGCTACACCTTC

clone size: .
J gene: TRBJ2-2
V gene: TRBV9
D gene: .
CDR3 protein: CASKLAANTGELFF
CDR3 DNA: TGTGCCAGCAAGCTCGCTGCGAACACCGGGGAGCTGTTTTTT

clone size: few
J gene: TRBJ2-7
V gene: TRBV6-5
D gene: TRBD1
CDR3 protein: CASSWTGGPYEQYF
CDR3 DNA: TGTGCCAGCAGCTGGACAGGGGGCCCCTACGAGCAGTACTTC

clone size: .
J gene: TRBJ1-5
V gene: TRBV2
D gene: TRBD1
CDR3 protein: CASNLQGIDQPQHF
CDR3 DNA: TGTGCCAGCAATCTACAGGGGATCGATCAGCCCCAGCATTTT

clone size: .
J gene: TRBJ1-5
V gene: TRBV27
D gene: TRBD1
CDR3 protein: CASSLSGTETLQPQHF
CDR3 DNA: TGTGCCAGCAGTTTATCCGGGACAGAGACCTTACAGCCCCAGCATTTT

clone size: once
J gene: TRBJ1-1
V gene: TRBV19
D gene: TRBD1
CDR3 protein: CASSLPGQTEAFF
CDR3 DNA: TGTGCCAGTAGTCTCCCGGGACAGACTGAAGCTTTCTTT

clone size: .
J gene: TRBJ2-1
V gene: TRBV10-3
D gene: TRBD2
CDR3 protein: CAISRGTSGGDEQFF
CDR3 DNA: TGTGCCATCAGTCGGGGAACTAGCGGGGGAGATGAGCAGTTCTTC

clone size: once
J gene: TRBJ2-3
V gene: TRBV20-1
D gene: .
CDR3 protein: CSATETGTDTQYF
CDR3 DNA: TGCAGTGCTACTGAGACCGGGACAGATACGCAGTATTTT

clone size: .
J gene: TRBJ2-5
V gene: TRBV2
D gene: .
CDR3 protein: CASSDPGKETQYF
CDR3 DNA: TGTGCCAGCAGTGATCCAGGAAAAGAGACCCAGTACTTC

clone size: .
J gene: TRBJ1-1
V gene: TRBV3-1/TRBV3-2
D gene: .
CDR3 protein: CASIRWTEMGTEAFF
CDR3 DNA: TGTGCCAGCATCAGATGGACTGAAATGGGCACTGAAGCTTTCTTT

clone size: .
J gene: TRBJ2-1
V gene: TRBV2
D gene: TRBD2
CDR3 protein: CASRRSRLAGGGDEQFF
CDR3 DNA: TGTGCCAGCAGGCGCAGCCGACTAGCGGGAGGGGGGGATGAGCAGTTCTTC

clone size: .
J gene: TRBJ2-3
V gene: TRBV2
D gene: .
CDR3 protein: CASIGPGTDTQYF
CDR3 DNA: TGTGCCAGCATAGGCCCGGGTACAGATACGCAGTATTTT

clone size: .
J gene: TRBJ1-4
V gene: TRBV5-8
D gene: TRBD1
CDR3 protein: CASSNDRAGGEKLFF
CDR3 DNA: TGTGCCAGCAGCAACGACAGGGCGGGAGGTGAAAAACTGTTTTTT